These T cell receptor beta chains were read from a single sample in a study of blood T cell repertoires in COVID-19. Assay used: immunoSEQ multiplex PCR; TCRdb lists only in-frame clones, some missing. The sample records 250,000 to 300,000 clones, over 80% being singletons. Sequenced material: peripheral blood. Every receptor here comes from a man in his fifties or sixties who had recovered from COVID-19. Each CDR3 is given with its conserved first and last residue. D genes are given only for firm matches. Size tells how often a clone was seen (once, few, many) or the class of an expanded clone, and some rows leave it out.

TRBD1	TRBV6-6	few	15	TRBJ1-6	CASRSGQGWNSPLHF	TGTGCCAGCAGATCAGGACAGGGTTGGAATTCACCCCTCCACTTT
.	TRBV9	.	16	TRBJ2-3	CASSVGHGQPTDTQYF	TGTGCCAGCAGCGTAGGGCATGGACAGCCCACAGATACGCAGTATTTT
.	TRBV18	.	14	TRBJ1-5	CASSPSQSTGPQHF	TGTGCCAGCTCACCGTCCCAGTCAACGGGGCCCCAGCATTTT
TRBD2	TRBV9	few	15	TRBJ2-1	CASSVVAGTYNEQFF	TGTGCCAGCAGCGTAGTAGCGGGTACCTACAATGAGCAGTTCTTC
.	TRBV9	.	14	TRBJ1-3	CASTPLVSGNTIYF	TGTGCCAGCACCCCCCTTGTCTCTGGAAACACCATATATTTT
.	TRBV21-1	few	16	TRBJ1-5	CASSPESGGQDQPQHF	TGTGCCAGCAGCCCGGAGTCTGGGGGCCAGGATCAGCCCCAGCATTTT
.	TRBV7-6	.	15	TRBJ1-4	CASSWSTGVGEKLFF	TGTGCCAGCAGCTGGTCGACGGGGGTGGGTGAAAAACTGTTTTTT
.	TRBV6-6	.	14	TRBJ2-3	CASSYLGSSDTQYF	TGTGCCAGCAGTTACCTCGGGTCTTCAGATACGCAGTATTTT
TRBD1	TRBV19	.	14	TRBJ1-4	CASTWTGANEKLFF	TGTGCCAGTACCTGGACAGGGGCTAATGAAAAACTGTTTTTT
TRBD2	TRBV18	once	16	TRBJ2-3	CASSATSGSNTDTQYF	TGTGCCAGCTCAGCTACTAGCGGAAGCAACACAGATACGCAGTATTTT
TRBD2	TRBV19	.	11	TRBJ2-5	CASSWGTSVYF	TGTGCCAGTAGTTGGGGTACTAGCGTCTACTTC
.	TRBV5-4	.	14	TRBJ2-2	CASSLERDTGELFF	TGTGCCAGCAGCTTGGAACGGGACACCGGGGAGCTGTTTTTT
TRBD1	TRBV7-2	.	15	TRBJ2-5	CASSPDRGRGETQYF	TGTGCCAGCAGCCCCGACAGGGGGCGCGGGGAGACCCAGTACTTC
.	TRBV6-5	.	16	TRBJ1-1	CASSYQGSRGNTEAFF	TGTGCCAGCAGTTACCAGGGCTCAAGGGGGAACACTGAAGCTTTCTTT
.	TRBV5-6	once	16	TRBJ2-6	CASSWFQQAGANVLTF	TGTGCCAGCAGCTGGTTCCAACAGGCTGGGGCCAACGTCCTGACTTTC
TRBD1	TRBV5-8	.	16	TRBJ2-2	CASSVGDRGDTGELFF	TGTGCCAGCAGCGTGGGGGACAGGGGGGACACCGGGGAGCTGTTTTTT
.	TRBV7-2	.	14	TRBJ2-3	CASSSDYSTDTQYF	TGTGCCAGCAGCTCTGACTATTCCACAGATACGCAGTATTTT
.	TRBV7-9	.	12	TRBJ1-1	CASSPPQGKAFF	TGTGCCAGCAGTCCCCCCCAGGGAAAGGCTTTCTTT
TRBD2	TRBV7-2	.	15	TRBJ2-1	CASSAGLAAMGEQFF	TGTGCCAGCAGCGCCGGACTAGCGGCCATGGGGGAGCAGTTCTTC
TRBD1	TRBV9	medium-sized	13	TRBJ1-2	CASSSGQDNGYTF	TGTGCCAGCAGCTCCGGACAGGACAATGGCTACACCTTC
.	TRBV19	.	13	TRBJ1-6	CASSIGPNSPLHF	TGTGCCAGTAGTATTGGCCCTAATTCACCCCTCCACTTT
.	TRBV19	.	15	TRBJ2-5	CASRPGHPLKETQYF	TGTGCCAGTAGACCGGGACACCCTCTAAAAGAGACCCAGTACTTC
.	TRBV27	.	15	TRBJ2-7	CASSLSILDRYEQYF	TGTGCCAGCAGTTTATCGATACTCGACAGATACGAGCAGTACTTC
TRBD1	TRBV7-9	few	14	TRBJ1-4	CASSGQGGSEKLFF	TGTGCCAGCAGTGGACAGGGCGGGTCCGAAAAACTGTTTTTT
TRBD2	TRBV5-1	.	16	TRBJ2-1	CASSASGGRPYNEQFF	TGCGCCAGCAGCGCGAGCGGGGGGCGACCCTACAATGAGCAGTTCTTC
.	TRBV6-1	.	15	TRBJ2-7	CASSEALRREYEQYF	TGTGCCAGCAGTGAAGCGCTGAGAAGGGAGTACGAGCAGTACTTC
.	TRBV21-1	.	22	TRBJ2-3	CASSKYPIWGLAGGLGTDTQYF	TGTGCCAGCAGCAAATACCCCATATGGGGACTAGCGGGAGGATTGGGCACAGATACGCAGTATTTT